This T cell receptor (beta chain) comes out of a study of cytomegalovirus exposure and HLA in healthy donors. Study-wide results and limits: Under in vitro conditions, a few CMV-associated chains were confirmed as specific for CMV antigens. A later analysis reportedly identified an Asian-associated ancestry cluster as carrying fewer N-insertions than the roughly 670-donor mean.

Of note for this clone: No antigen is known for it.

PCR employed 60 Vbeta and 13 Jbeta primers. TCRdb's table, derived via immunoSEQ multiplex PCR, lists solely in-frame clones and lacks some. The profile shows around 130,000 clones, 80% of them singletons. This CDR3 is 17 amino acids long. Germline-derived CDR1 and CDR2 are SGHTA and FQGNSA. V was pared by 6 bases and J by 4 bases, with 11 bases of the junction left unmatched. The sample consisted of PBMCs. The chain uses TRBV7-2 and TRBJ2-1; 11 bases are shared with TRBD2. The source of this sequence is a man in his thirties or forties in good health and CMV-seronegative. CDR3 sequence: CASRPHAGTSGYNEQFF. CDR3 nucleotide sequence: TGTGCCAGCAGACCCCATGCCGGGACTAGCGGTTACAATGAGCAGTTCTTC. The whole variable domain, filled in from reference TRBV7-2 and TRBJ2-1, reads GAGVSQSPSNKVTEKGKDVELRCDPISGHTALYWYRQSLGQGLEFLIYFQGNSAPDKSGLPSDRFSAERTGGSVSTLTIQRTQQEDSAVYLCASRPHAGTSGYNEQFFGPGTRLTVL.